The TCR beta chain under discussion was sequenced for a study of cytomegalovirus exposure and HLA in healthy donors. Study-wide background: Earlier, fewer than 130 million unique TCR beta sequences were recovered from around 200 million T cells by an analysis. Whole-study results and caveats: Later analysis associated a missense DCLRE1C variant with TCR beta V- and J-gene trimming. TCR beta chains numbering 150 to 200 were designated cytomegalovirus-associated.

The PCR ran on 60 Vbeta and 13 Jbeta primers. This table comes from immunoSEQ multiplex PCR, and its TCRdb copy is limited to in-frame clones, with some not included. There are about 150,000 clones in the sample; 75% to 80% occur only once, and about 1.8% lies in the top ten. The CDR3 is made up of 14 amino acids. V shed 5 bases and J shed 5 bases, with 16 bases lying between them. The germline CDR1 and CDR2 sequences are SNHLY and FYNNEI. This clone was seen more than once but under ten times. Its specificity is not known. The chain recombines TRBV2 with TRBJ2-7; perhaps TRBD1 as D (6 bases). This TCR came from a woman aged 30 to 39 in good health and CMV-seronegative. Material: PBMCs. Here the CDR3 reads CASSQQTGIHEQYF. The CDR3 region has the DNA TGTGCCAGCAGTCAACAAACAGGGATCCACGAGCAGTACTTC.